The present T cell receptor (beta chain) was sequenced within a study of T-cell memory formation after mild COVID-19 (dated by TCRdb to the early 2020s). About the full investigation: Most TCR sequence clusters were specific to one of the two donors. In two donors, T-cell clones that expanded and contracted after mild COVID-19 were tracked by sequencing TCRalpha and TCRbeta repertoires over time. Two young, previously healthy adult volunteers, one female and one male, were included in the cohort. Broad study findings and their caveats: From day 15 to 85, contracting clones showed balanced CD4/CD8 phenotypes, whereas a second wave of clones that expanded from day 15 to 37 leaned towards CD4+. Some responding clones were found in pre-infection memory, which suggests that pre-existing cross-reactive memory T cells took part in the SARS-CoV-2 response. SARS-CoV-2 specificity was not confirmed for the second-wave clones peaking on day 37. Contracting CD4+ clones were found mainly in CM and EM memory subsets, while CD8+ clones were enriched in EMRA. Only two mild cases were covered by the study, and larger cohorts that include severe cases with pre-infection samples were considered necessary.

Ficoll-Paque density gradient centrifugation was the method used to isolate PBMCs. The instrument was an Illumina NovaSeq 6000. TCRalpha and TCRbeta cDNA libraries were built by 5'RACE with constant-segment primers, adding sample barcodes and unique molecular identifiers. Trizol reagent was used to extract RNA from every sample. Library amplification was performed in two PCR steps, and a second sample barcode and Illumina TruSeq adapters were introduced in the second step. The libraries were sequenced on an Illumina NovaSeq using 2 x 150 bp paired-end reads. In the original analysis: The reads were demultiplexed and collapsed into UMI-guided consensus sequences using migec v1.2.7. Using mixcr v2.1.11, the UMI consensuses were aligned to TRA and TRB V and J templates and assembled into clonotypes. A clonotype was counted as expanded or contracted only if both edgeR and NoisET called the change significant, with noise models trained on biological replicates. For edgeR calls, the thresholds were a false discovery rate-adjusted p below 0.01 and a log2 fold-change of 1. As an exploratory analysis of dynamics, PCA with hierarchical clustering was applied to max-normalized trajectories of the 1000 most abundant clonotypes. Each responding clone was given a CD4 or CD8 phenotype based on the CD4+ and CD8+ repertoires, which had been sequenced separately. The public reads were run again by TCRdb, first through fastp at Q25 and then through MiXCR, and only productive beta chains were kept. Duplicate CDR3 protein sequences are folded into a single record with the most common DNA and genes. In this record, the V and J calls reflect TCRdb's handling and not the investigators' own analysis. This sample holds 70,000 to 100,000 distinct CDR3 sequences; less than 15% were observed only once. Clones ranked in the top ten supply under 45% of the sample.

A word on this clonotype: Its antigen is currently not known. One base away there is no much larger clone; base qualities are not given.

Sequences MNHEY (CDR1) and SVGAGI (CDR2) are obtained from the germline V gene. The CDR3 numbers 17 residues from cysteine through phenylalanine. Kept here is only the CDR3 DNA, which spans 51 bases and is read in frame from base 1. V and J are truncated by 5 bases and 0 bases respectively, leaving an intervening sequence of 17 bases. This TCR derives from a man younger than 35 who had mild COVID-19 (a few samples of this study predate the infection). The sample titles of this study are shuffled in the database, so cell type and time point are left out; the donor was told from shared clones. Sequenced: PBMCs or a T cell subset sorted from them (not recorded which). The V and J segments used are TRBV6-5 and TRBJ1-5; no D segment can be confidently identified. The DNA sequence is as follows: TGTGCCAGCAGTCCCGAGGGAGGCGTCTATAGCAATCAGCCCCAGCATTTT. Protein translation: CASSPEGGVYSNQPQHF.